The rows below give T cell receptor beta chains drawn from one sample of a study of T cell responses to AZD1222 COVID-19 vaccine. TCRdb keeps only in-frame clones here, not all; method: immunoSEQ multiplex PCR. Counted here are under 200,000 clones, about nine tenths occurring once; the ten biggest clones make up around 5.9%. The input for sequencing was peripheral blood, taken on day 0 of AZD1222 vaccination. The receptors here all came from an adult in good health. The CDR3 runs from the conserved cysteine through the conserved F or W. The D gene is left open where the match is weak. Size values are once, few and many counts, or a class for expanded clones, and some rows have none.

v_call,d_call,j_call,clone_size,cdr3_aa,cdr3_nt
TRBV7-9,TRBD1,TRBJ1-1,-,CASSLTGDQNTEAFF,TGTGCCAGCAGCTTAACAGGGGACCAGAACACTGAAGCTTTCTTT
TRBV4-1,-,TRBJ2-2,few,CASRQGGMDTGELFF,TGCGCCAGCAGACAGGGAGGGATGGACACCGGGGAGCTGTTTTTT
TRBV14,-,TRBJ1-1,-,CASSQAGGTEAFF,TGTGCCAGCAGCCAAGCGGGGGGGACTGAAGCTTTCTTT
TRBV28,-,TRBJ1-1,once,CASYFRGTEAFF,TGTGCCAGCTACTTTCGGGGAACTGAAGCTTTCTTT
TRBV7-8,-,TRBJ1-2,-,CASSLALNYGYTF,TGTGCCAGCAGCTTAGCATTGAATTATGGCTACACCTTC
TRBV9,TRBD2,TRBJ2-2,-,CASSVSPSGRANTGELFF,TGTGCCAGCAGCGTAAGCCCTAGCGGTAGGGCGAACACCGGGGAGCTGTTTTTT
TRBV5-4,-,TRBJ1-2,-,CASSLGGGYTF,TGTGCCAGCAGCTTGGGGGGAGGCTACACCTTC
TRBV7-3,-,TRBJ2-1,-,CASTRTAGDEQFF,TGTGCCAGCACTAGGACCGCAGGGGATGAGCAGTTCTTC
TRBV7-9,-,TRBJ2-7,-,CASSSNYEQYF,TGTGCCAGCAGCTCAAACTACGAGCAGTACTTC
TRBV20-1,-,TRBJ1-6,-,CSASDARVGDNSPLHF,TGCAGTGCTAGTGACGCCAGGGTGGGAGATAATTCACCCCTCCACTTT
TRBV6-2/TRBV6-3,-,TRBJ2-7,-,CASSYEEDYEQYF,TGTGCCAGCAGTTACGAAGAAGACTACGAGCAGTACTTC
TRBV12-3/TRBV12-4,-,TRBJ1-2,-,CASSEGQGYGYTF,TGTGCCAGCAGCGAAGGGCAGGGCTATGGCTACACCTTC
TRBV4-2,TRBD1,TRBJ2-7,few,CASSQKIPGQVSYEQYF,TGTGCCAGCAGCCAAAAAATCCCGGGACAGGTATCCTACGAGCAGTACTTC
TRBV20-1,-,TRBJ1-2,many,CSASHYGYTF,TGCAGTGCTAGCCATTATGGCTACACCTTC
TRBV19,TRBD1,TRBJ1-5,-,CASSTYRGSNQPQHF,TGTGCCAGTAGTACTTACAGGGGTAGCAATCAGCCCCAGCATTTT
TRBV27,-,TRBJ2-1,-,CASSFSPNNEQFF,TGTGCCAGCAGTTTCTCTCCTAACAATGAGCAGTTCTTC
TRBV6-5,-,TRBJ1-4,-,CASKRDIDEKLFF,TGTGCCAGCAAACGGGACATTGATGAAAAACTGTTTTTT
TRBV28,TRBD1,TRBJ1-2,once,CASTMGQGYGYTF,TGTGCCAGCACCATGGGACAGGGCTATGGCTACACCTTC
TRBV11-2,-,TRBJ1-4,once,CASSWGDGNEKLFF,TGTGCCAGCAGCTGGGGCGACGGGAATGAAAAACTGTTTTTT
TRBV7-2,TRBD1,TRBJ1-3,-,CASSPQGGGNTIYF,TGTGCCAGCAGTCCTCAGGGGGGAGGAAACACCATATATTTT
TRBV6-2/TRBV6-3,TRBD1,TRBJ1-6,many,CASSQSTGGYSPLHF,TGTGCCAGCAGTCAATCGACAGGGGGCTATTCACCCCTCCACTTT
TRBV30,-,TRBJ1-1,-,CAWGVNTEAFF,TGTGCCTGGGGGGTGAACACTGAAGCTTTCTTT
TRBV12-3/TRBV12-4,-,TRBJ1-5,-,CASSPPSQPQHF,TGTGCCAGCAGTCCCCCGTCCCAGCCCCAGCATTTT
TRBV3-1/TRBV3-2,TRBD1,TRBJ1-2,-,CASSPVNKMDRAGYTF,TGTGCCAGCAGCCCCGTTAATAAGATGGACAGGGCTGGCTACACCTTC
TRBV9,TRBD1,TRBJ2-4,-,CASSAQDRVFKNIQYF,TGTGCCAGCAGCGCACAGGACAGGGTGTTCAAAAACATTCAGTACTTC
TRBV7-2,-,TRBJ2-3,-,CASRRTAYTDTQYF,TGTGCCAGCAGACGGACAGCGTACACAGATACGCAGTATTTT
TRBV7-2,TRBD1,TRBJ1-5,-,CASSRQGVGNQPQHF,TGTGCCAGCAGCAGACAGGGGGTTGGTAATCAGCCCCAGCATTTT
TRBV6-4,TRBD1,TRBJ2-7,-,CASSPEGQGYEQYF,TGTGCCAGCAGTCCTGAGGGACAGGGGTACGAGCAGTACTTC
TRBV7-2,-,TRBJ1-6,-,CASSPRDTVPLHF,TGTGCCAGCAGCCCCCGGGACACAGTGCCCCTCCACTTT
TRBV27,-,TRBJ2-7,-,CASSSSRGYEQYF,TGTGCCAGCAGTTCCTCAAGAGGATATGAGCAGTACTTC
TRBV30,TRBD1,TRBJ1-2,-,CAWSELGQGGYGYTF,TGTGCCTGGAGTGAGCTCGGACAGGGTGGCTATGGCTACACCTTC
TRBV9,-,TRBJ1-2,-,CASSVDGTYYGYTF,TGTGCCAGCAGCGTAGACGGGACATACTATGGCTACACCTTC
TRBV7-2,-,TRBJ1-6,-,CASSPRVNNSPLHF,TGTGCCAGCAGTCCGCGAGTTAATAATTCACCCCTCCACTTT
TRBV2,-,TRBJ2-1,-,CASGETGYNEQFF,TGTGCCAGTGGGGAAACGGGGTACAATGAGCAGTTCTTC
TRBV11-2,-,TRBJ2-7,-,CASSLGGQGGEQYF,TGTGCCAGCAGCTTGGGGGGCCAGGGTGGCGAGCAGTACTTC
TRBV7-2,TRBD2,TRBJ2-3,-,CASSRGVSPSTDTQYF,TGTGCCAGCAGCCGGGGGGTTTCTCCTAGCACAGATACGCAGTATTTT
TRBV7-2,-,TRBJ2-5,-,CASSLSPTQETQYF,TGTGCCAGCAGCTTAAGTCCGACACAAGAGACCCAGTACTTC
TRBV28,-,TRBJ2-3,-,CASSLGGSSTDTQYF,TGTGCCAGCAGTTTAGGCGGGTCTAGCACAGATACGCAGTATTTT
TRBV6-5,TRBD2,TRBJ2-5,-,CASSLGGGQETQYF,TGTGCCAGCAGTCTAGGCGGGGGACAAGAGACCCAGTACTTC
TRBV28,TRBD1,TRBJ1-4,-,CASSFRDRTNEKLFF,TGTGCCAGCAGTTTTCGGGACAGAACTAATGAAAAACTGTTTTTT
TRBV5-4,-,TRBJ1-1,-,CASSFMAGNTEAFF,TGTGCCAGCAGCTTTATGGCAGGGAACACTGAAGCTTTCTTT
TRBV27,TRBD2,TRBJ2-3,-,CASSLKFVAGGDTQYF,TGTGCCAGCAGTTTAAAGTTTGTGGCGGGGGGAGATACGCAGTATTTT
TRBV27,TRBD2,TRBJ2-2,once,CASRVERGVTGELFF,TGTGCCAGCAGAGTTGAGCGGGGGGTCACCGGGGAGCTGTTTTTT
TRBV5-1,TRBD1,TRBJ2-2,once,CASRPRTGQGPGELFF,TGCGCCAGCAGGCCTCGGACAGGACAGGGTCCCGGGGAGCTGTTTTTT
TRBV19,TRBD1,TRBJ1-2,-,CASSIQGVNYGYTF,TGTGCCAGTAGTATCCAGGGGGTAAACTATGGCTACACCTTC
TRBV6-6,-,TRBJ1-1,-,CASNPGGTEAFF,TGTGCCAGCAATCCTGGGGGGACTGAAGCTTTCTTT
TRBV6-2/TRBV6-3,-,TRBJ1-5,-,CASSHHVYSNQPQHF,TGTGCCAGCAGCCACCACGTCTATAGCAATCAGCCCCAGCATTTT
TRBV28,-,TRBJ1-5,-,CASSTHDPQYQPQHF,TGTGCCAGCAGTACCCATGACCCTCAATATCAGCCCCAGCATTTT
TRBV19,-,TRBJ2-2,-,CASSGRGTNTGELFF,TGTGCCAGTAGCGGACGGGGAACGAACACCGGGGAGCTGTTTTTT
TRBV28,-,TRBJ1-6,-,CASSFQGPLHF,TGTGCCAGCAGTTTCCAGGGACCCCTCCACTTT
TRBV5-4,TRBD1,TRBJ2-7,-,CASSSDRVSEQYF,TGTGCCAGCAGTTCTGACAGGGTATCCGAGCAGTACTTC
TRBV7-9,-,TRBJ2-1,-,CASTDVGNRKQFF,TGTGCCAGCACCGACGTGGGAAACAGGAAGCAGTTCTTC
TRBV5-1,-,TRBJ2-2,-,CASSPITRQKNTGELFF,TGCGCCAGCAGCCCAATTACCCGACAGAAGAACACCGGGGAGCTGTTTTTT
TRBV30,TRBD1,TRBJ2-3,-,CAWSHPQGATDTQYF,TGTGCCTGGAGCCACCCACAGGGGGCAACAGATACGCAGTATTTT
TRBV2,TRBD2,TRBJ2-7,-,CASSQAGASYEQYF,TGTGCCAGCAGTCAAGCGGGAGCGTCCTACGAGCAGTACTTC
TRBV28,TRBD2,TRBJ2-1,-,CASTANGGLGYNEQFF,TGTGCCAGCACCGCCAACGGGGGACTAGGGTACAATGAGCAGTTCTTC
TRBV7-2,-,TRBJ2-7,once,CASSLSRDPYEQYF,TGTGCCAGCAGCTTAAGTAGGGATCCCTACGAGCAGTACTTC